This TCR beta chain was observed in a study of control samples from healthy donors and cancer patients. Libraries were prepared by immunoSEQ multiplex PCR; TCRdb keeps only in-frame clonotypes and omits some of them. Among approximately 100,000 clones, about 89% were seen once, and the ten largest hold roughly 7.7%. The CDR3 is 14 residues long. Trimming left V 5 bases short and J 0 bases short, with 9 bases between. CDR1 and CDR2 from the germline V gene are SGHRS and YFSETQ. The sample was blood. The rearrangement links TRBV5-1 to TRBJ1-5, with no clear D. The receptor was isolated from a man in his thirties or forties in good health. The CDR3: CASSSAPSNQPQHF. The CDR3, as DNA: TGCGCCAGCAGTTCGGCCCCTAGCAATCAGCCCCAGCATTTT. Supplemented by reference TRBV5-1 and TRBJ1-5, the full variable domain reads KAGVTQTPRYLIKTRGQQVTLSCSPISGHRSVSWYQQTPGQGLQFLFEYFSETQRNKGNFPGRFSGRQFSNSRSEMNVSTLELGDSALYLCASSSAPSNQPQHFGDGTRLSIL.